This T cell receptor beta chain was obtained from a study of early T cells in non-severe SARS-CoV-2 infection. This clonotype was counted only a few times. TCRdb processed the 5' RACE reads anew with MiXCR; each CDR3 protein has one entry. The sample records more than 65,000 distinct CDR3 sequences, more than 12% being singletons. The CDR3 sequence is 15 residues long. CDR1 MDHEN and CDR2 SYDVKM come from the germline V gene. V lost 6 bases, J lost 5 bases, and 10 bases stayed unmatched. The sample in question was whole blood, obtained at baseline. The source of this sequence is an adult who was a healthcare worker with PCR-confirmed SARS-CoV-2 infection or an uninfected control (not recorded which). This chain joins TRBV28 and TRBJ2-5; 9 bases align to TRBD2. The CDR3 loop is CASSPEASGTETQYF. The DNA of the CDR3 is TGTGCCAGCAGCCCAGAGGCTAGCGGGACGGAGACCCAGTACTTC.